This TCR beta chain was identified in a study of blood T cell repertoires in COVID-19. Across over 20 US areas, participants ranged in age from roughly 18 to 95 years. Cohorts were assigned according to the clinical history that participants reported. The CDR3 sequence is 17 residues long. The V gene's germline CDR1 is SGHDT and CDR2 YYEEEE. The ends lost 4 bases at V and 4 bases at J; junction bases unmatched: 10. TCRdb keeps only in-frame clones here, not all; method: immunoSEQ multiplex PCR. This sample carries 150,000 or so clones, just under 85% of them seen once, and the ten largest clones take approximately 8.4%.

This receptor was obtained from a man aged 45-60 years who had recovered from COVID-19. The V gene is TRBV5-6, the J gene TRBJ2-3; 12 bases line up with TRBD2. The sample consisted of PBMCs or T cells enriched from blood (not recorded which). CDR3 sequence (DNA): TGTGCCAGCAGCAACAAACTAGCGGGGGGTTGGGCAGATACGCAGTATTTT. It translates to CASSNKLAGGWADTQYF.